Below, 11 T cell receptor beta chains from the same sample are listed, as sequenced in a study of blood T cell repertoires in COVID-19. Method: immunoSEQ multiplex PCR; TCRdb's copy keeps in-frame clones and lacks some. This sample carries under 250,000 clones, about 88% of them seen once, and the ten largest clones take about 5%. The specimen sequenced was peripheral blood. These receptors came from a woman aged 35 to 49 with acute or convalescent COVID-19.

Here the CDR3 reads CAISDLAVDTQYF. CDR3 nucleotides: TGTGCCATCAGTGATTTAGCTGTGGATACGCAGTATTTT. The chain uses TRBV10-3 and TRBJ2-3, with D hard to call. Deletions cut 3 bases from V and 6 bases from J, with 10 bases between. Looked up from germline, CDR1 is ENHRY and CDR2 is SYGVKD. CDR3 length: 13 residues.

The chain combines TRBV30 with TRBJ1-4; D uncertain. There are 16 residues in the CDR3. Looked up from germline, CDR1 is GTSNPN and CDR2 is SVGIG (reference sequence). V lost 4 bases to trimming and J lost 1 base, with 16 bases between them. This CDR3 reads CAWTPRLYRTNEKLFF. The CDR3 DNA follows: TGTGCCTGGACCCCCCGTCTATATCGAACTAATGAAAAACTGTTTTTT.

In nucleotides, the CDR3 is TGTGCCAGCAGCCAAGTGGAGGGTTTTGGTGAAAAACTGTTTTTT. This translates into CASSQVEGFGEKLFF. This chain connects TRBV14 to TRBJ1-4; D gene ambiguous. V lost 1 base to trimming and J lost 7 bases, with 13 bases between them. Looked up from germline, CDR1 is SGHDN and CDR2 is FVKESK. This CDR3 spans 15 amino acids.

This chain uses TRBV25-1 with TRBJ1-1; D gene ambiguous. Germline assignment: CDR1 MGHDK and CDR2 SYGVNS. V was clipped by 10 bases and J by 8 bases, with 20 bases between them. The CDR3 has 13 amino acids. The CDR3 region has the DNA TGTGCCACCCTCGCTTCGTGGAGATCGGAAGCTTTCTTT. Its protein is CATLASWRSEAFF.

This clone was seen just once. The chain combines TRBV27 with TRBJ2-7, with TRBD1 identical over 8 bases. The germline V gene encodes CDR1 MNHEY and CDR2 SMNVEV (reference sequence). The CDR3 contains 14 residues. V shed 4 bases and J 3 bases; nucleotides not matched to a gene: 5. CDR3 nucleotides: TGTGCCAGCAGTTCATACAGGGGGGTCTACGAGCAGTACGTC. It is translated as CASSSYRGVYEQYV.

V usage is TRBV30 and J usage is TRBJ2-7; 8 nucleotides match TRBD1. J lost 2 bases, V lost 2 bases, and 5 bases had no gene match. In germline, CDR1 is GTSNPN, CDR2 SVGIG (reference sequence). The CDR3 has 14 residues. The DNA for the CDR3 is TGTGCCTGGAGTCGTCAGGGGGCTCCCTACGAGCAGTACGTC. Translating it yields CAWSRQGAPYEQYV.

The chain links TRBV30 to TRBJ2-5; maybe TRBD1 (5 bases). Germline lookup yields CDR1 GTSNPN and CDR2 SVGIG (reference sequence). Trimming removed 0 bases at V and 4 bases at J, with 18 bases between. CDR3 size: 16 residues. In DNA, the CDR3 is TGTGCCTGGAGTGTGTGGTCGGTGGGGCCCGGAGAGACCCAGTACTTC. Protein sequence: CAWSVWSVGPGETQYF. The entire variable domain, with the rest obtained from reference TRBV30 and TRBJ2-5, is as follows: SQTIHQWPATLVQPVGSPLSLECTVEGTSNPNLYWYRQAAGRGLQLLFYSVGIGQISSEVPQNLSASRPQDRQFILSSKKLLLSDSGFYLCAWSVWSVGPGETQYFGPGTRLLVL.

This rearrangement joins TRBV5-1 to TRBJ2-1; D gene unclear. Germline values: CDR1 SGHRS, CDR2 YFSETQ. V dropped 2 bases and J dropped 7 bases, with 7 bases sitting between them. This CDR3 region has 12 residues. The CDR3 loop reads CASSLQRNEQFF. The CDR3 DNA reads as TGCGCCAGCAGCTTACAGAGAAATGAGCAGTTCTTC.

This clone was observed a single time. The V gene is TRBV4-1, the J gene TRBJ1-5, with 8 bases identical to TRBD1. J gave up 0 bases and V 4 bases, and 5 bases lay outside the gene matches. The CDR3 runs to 16 residues. The germline CDR1 and CDR2 sequences are MGHRA and YSYEKL. The CDR3: CASSPGTGYSNQPQHF. CDR3 DNA: TGCGCCAGCAGCCCCGGGACAGGCTATAGCAATCAGCCCCAGCATTTT.

The chain joins TRBV5-1 to TRBJ2-2; D is possibly TRBD1 (6 bases). There are 16 residues in the CDR3. Trimming shortened V by 5 bases and J by 6 bases, and 20 bases separated the two germline ends. CDR1 is SGHRS and CDR2 is YFSETQ in the germline V gene. Here the CDR3 DNA reads TGCGCCAGCAGTCCGAGCCACAGGCCAGGGGCCGGGGAGCTGTTTTTT. Its protein product is CASSPSHRPGAGELFF.

CDR3 residues: CASGLNPGQGQVGPQYF. CDR3 sequence (DNA): TGTGCTAGTGGTTTAAACCCAGGACAGGGCCAAGTGGGTCCGCAGTATTTT. The chain is built from TRBV12-5 and TRBJ2-3; TRBD1 matches at 8 bases. V lost 3 bases to trimming and J lost 10 bases; unmatched junction nucleotides: 18. The CDR3 has 17 residues. Germline CDR1 LGHNT, CDR2 FRNRAP.